These T cell receptor beta chains were read from a single sample in a study of CD8 T cells in ankylosing spondylitis. TCRdb processed the 5' RACE reads anew with MiXCR; each CDR3 protein has one entry. The profile covers around 440,000 distinct CDR3 sequences, with 17% appearing a single time and approximately 1% taken by the ten largest. The specimen was blood, either unsorted or a sorted T cell fraction (not recorded which). The receptors were sampled from a male donor with ankylosing spondylitis. The CDR3 runs from the conserved cysteine through the conserved F or W. The D gene is left open where the match is weak. A clone size is listed for some rows: how often the clone was seen (once, few, many), or a class if it is expanded.

TRBV20-1	TRBD1	.	TRBJ2-7	TGCAGTGCCAGCCTGGGACAGGGAGGGTACGAGCAGTACTTC	CSASLGQGGYEQYF
TRBV6-2/TRBV6-3	.	.	TRBJ1-5	TGTGCCAGCAGGGCCGGAGTTGGGAAGGGGCCGAGCCTTAGCAATCAGCCCCAGCATTTT	CASRAGVGKGPSLSNQPQHF
TRBV29-1	TRBD2	.	TRBJ2-1	TGCAGCGGTGGACTAGCGGGGAATGAGCAGTTCTTC	CSGGLAGNEQFF
TRBV10-3	TRBD2	many	TRBJ2-2	TGTGCCATCAGGGGAACTAGCGGGAGGGTCGCCGGGGAGCTGTTTTTT	CAIRGTSGRVAGELFF
TRBV6-1	.	many	TRBJ1-1	TGTGCCAGCAGTGAATTCGGGGTCGGTGAAGCTTTCTTT	CASSEFGVGEAFF
TRBV12-3/TRBV12-4	TRBD2	many	TRBJ2-1	TGTGCCAGCAGACCGACTAGCGGGGGAAACAATGAGCAGTTCTTC	CASRPTSGGNNEQFF
TRBV15	.	few	TRBJ1-4	TGTGCCACCAGCGGTCAGGGCCTGAATGAAAAACTGTTTTTT	CATSGQGLNEKLFF
TRBV20-1	TRBD2	many	TRBJ2-7	TGCAGTGCTACCATTAGCGGGAGGGCCGTGGACGAGCAGTACTTC	CSATISGRAVDEQYF
TRBV20-1	TRBD2	.	TRBJ2-7	TGCAGTGCTATCTTAGCGGGAGGCTACGAGCAGTACTTC	CSAILAGGYEQYF
TRBV7-9	.	few	TRBJ1-2	TGTGCCAGCAGCTTAGCGGTGGCAGCAATCTATGGCTACACCTTC	CASSLAVAAIYGYTF
TRBV20-1	.	few	TRBJ1-1	TGCAGTGCCCAGACGCGAGGCCGTTCTCGGTCCACTGAAGCTTTCTTT	CSAQTRGRSRSTEAFF
TRBV9	.	few	TRBJ1-1	TGTGCCAGCAGCGTAGAAGGTTGGAACACTGAAGCTTTCTTT	CASSVEGWNTEAFF
TRBV5-5	.	many	TRBJ1-1	TGTGCCAGCAGCTTGGTCTGGGGGGTTTGGACTGAAGCTTTCTTT	CASSLVWGVWTEAFF
TRBV28	TRBD1	once	TRBJ2-7	TGTGCCAGCAGTTTAGCCGGGGACAGGGGAAACTACGAGCAGTACTTC	CASSLAGDRGNYEQYF
TRBV7-9	TRBD2	few	TRBJ2-1	TGTGCCACTCAGGACGCGGGAGGCAATGAGCAGTTCTTC	CATQDAGGNEQFF
TRBV4-1	.	few	TRBJ1-6	TGCGCCAGCAGCGGCCGGGACGGCAATTCACCCCTCCACTTT	CASSGRDGNSPLHF
TRBV5-1	.	many	TRBJ1-4	TGCGCCAGCAGCTTTGACGGAAGAAAGGCCGTTAATGAAAAACTGTTTTTT	CASSFDGRKAVNEKLFF
TRBV2	.	.	TRBJ1-2	TGTGCCAGCAGTGGTTTGACAGGAAGCTATGGCTACACCTTC	CASSGLTGSYGYTF
TRBV25-1	TRBD1	many	TRBJ1-6	TGTGCCAGCAGCTGGACAGGGGGAGATTCACCCCTCCACTTT	CASSWTGGDSPLHF
TRBV12-3/TRBV12-4	TRBD1	.	TRBJ1-2	TGTGCCAGCAGTTTATGGACAGGGACTAACTATGGCTACACCTTC	CASSLWTGTNYGYTF
TRBV19	TRBD2	once	TRBJ2-1	TGTGCCAGTAGTATAGTGGGACTAGCGAGGTCCTACAATGAGCAGTTCTTC	CASSIVGLARSYNEQFF
TRBV7-7	TRBD1	.	TRBJ2-5	TGTGCTAGCAGCAGGACAGGGTTTGGAGAGACCCAGTACTTC	CASSRTGFGETQYF
TRBV6-1	.	few	TRBJ1-2	TGTGCCAGCAGTGAAGGAGGATACGAGTATGGCTACACCTTC	CASSEGGYEYGYTF
TRBV24-1	.	many	TRBJ2-4	TGTGCCACCAGTGATGGGGCAGCACTAGCCAAAAACATTCAGTACTTC	CATSDGAALAKNIQYF
TRBV9	TRBD1	few	TRBJ2-1	TGTGCCAGCAGCTTGACAGGGGTCTCCTACAATGAGCAGTTCTTC	CASSLTGVSYNEQFF
TRBV5-1	.	few	TRBJ1-3	TGCGCCAGCAGCTTGGGGGAGGTCTCTGGAAACACCATATATTTT	CASSLGEVSGNTIYF
TRBV10-3	TRBD1	.	TRBJ1-5	TGTGCCATCAGTCCGACAGGGGGCAATCAGCCCCAGCATTTT	CAISPTGGNQPQHF
TRBV12-5	TRBD1	.	TRBJ1-2	TGTGCTAGTGGCACGACAGGGGAGTCCGGCTACACCTTC	CASGTTGESGYTF
TRBV3-1	.	few	TRBJ1-6	TGTGCCAGCAGCCCGGGACCGATCGATAATTCACCCCTCCACTTT	CASSPGPIDNSPLHF